The TCR beta chain described here comes from a study of blood T cell repertoires in COVID-19. At the level of the study: In each case, the material was cDNA or gDNA derived from T cells, B-cell-depleted T cells, or PBMCs.

CDR1 and CDR2 from the germline V gene are MNHEY and SVGAGI. CDR3 length equals 14 residues. The V end was cut by 8 bases, the J end by 3 bases, with 13 bases between. Produced via immunoSEQ multiplex PCR; TCRdb's table is partial and in-frame only. The table shows 380,000 or so clones, with 89% occurring only once. The source of this sequence is a man aged 40-50 years with acute or convalescent COVID-19. The chain recombines TRBV6-5 with TRBJ1-4; TRBD1 is a possible D gene (6 bases). The sample comprised peripheral blood. The CDR3 is CASGGGAANEKLFF. The DNA of the CDR3 is TGTGCCAGCGGCGGGGGGGCAGCTAATGAAAAACTGTTTTTT.